What follows describes a single T cell receptor (beta chain). This clone has a count of ten or more. The specificity of this receptor is unknown. Base qualities are not recorded, but no much larger clone differs from it by a single base. Trimming takes 6 bases from V and 7 bases from J, and the germline ends sit 12 bases apart. Spanning cysteine to phenylalanine, the CDR3 consists of 12 amino acids. Here the CDR3 DNA is all that survives: 36 bases in frame from base 1. CDR1 is given as MNHNS and CDR2 as SASEGT, both from the germline V gene. No treatment had been received by any patient before thyroid surgery. Using T-cell receptor beta sequencing, the researchers looked back retrospectively at clinical samples from patients, gathered between about 2011 and 2019. These data originate in a study of metastatic and nonmetastatic thyroid tumors (dated by TCRdb to the early 2020s). Context from the whole study: Repertoires from peripheral blood and from tumor or nodule tissue samples of malignant and benign thyroid patients were compared.

The investigation overall reported the following: In both blood and tumor samples, TCR beta diversity was reported to be significantly higher in malignant tumors than in benign nodules.

The library was made by PCR. Sequencer: Illumina HiSeq 4000. The TCR beta-chain CDR3 region of each patient was profiled by high-throughput sequencing. The published analysis was carried out like this. The researchers built a classifier to tell apart papillary thyroid cancer patients with distant metastasis, based on CDR3 differences among clinicopathological groups. The Shannon index was used to measure repertoire diversity, and the Morisita-Horn index was used to measure how similar tumor and blood repertoires were. The public reads were reprocessed in TCRdb via fastp at Q25 and MiXCR, keeping in-frame beta chains. The V and J calls, along with clone size, are taken from TCRdb and not from the paper's own processing. The sample table shows about 93,000 clones, and more than 9.5% are seen once. The ten largest account for over 9% of the sample.

Recombination connected TRBV6-1 to TRBJ1-2; perhaps TRBD1 is the D gene, with 5 bases matching. Sequenced material: blood. This receptor was identified in a female donor with papillary thyroid cancer or a benign thyroid nodule (not recorded which). Some clones in this sample may be carry-over from other donors' samples. Read as DNA, the sequence is TGTGCCAGCAGAGACAGCGACCTTGGCTACACCTTC. The translation is CASRDSDLGYTF.